These T cell receptor beta chains were read from a single sample in a study of shared clonotypes between healthy human individuals. Measured with immunoSEQ multiplex PCR; TCRdb has only the in-frame clones, and not every one. Among millions of clones listed, 85% to 95% were seen once. The sample comprised naive CD8+ T cells from PBMCs. These receptors came from a man aged 18-30 years in good health. Some clones in this sample may be carry-over from other donors' samples. The CDR3 runs from the conserved cysteine through the conserved F or W. Each record gives: clone size, V gene, D gene, J gene, CDR3 DNA, CDR3 protein. A D gene is named only where the DNA matches it firmly. Size values are once, few and many counts, or a class for expanded clones, and some rows have none.

size: -
V: TRBV7-8
D: -
J: TRBJ2-1
DNA: TGTGCCAGCAGCTTAGCCGGTTTAGAAGGGCAGTTCTTC
CDR3: CASSLAGLEGQFF

size: once
V: TRBV28
D: -
J: TRBJ2-1
DNA: TGTGCCAGCAGTTTCTCACCAGAGGGCTACAATGAGCAGTTCTTC
CDR3: CASSFSPEGYNEQFF

size: -
V: TRBV27
D: -
J: TRBJ2-7
DNA: TGTGCCAGCAGTTTATCGGCAGGGAGCCCCTACGAGCAGTACTTC
CDR3: CASSLSAGSPYEQYF

size: -
V: TRBV19
D: TRBD1
J: TRBJ2-1
DNA: TGTGCCAGTAGTATAGGGGGACAGGATGAGCAGTTCTTC
CDR3: CASSIGGQDEQFF

size: -
V: TRBV9
D: TRBD2
J: TRBJ2-3
DNA: TGTGCCAGCAGCGCAGGACTAGCGACTAGCACAGATACGCAGTATTTT
CDR3: CASSAGLATSTDTQYF

size: -
V: TRBV7-6
D: TRBD1
J: TRBJ2-2
DNA: TGTGCCAGCAGCTTGGCTCCGGGACAGGGTAAAACCGGGGAGCTGTTTTTT
CDR3: CASSLAPGQGKTGELFF

size: -
V: TRBV27
D: -
J: TRBJ1-4
DNA: TGTGCCAGCAGTTTATTGGGGCAGGGAGGCGAAAAACTGTTTTTT
CDR3: CASSLLGQGGEKLFF

size: -
V: TRBV30
D: -
J: TRBJ2-7
DNA: TGTGCCTGGAGTTCGGGAATCAACTACGAGCAGTACTTC
CDR3: CAWSSGINYEQYF

size: -
V: TRBV14
D: -
J: TRBJ2-4
DNA: TGTGCCAGCAGCCAAGACACCCCGGGGGCCAAAAACATTCAGTACTTC
CDR3: CASSQDTPGAKNIQYF

size: -
V: TRBV28
D: -
J: TRBJ2-1
DNA: TGTGCCAGCAGTTCCCCGCACGGGTCCCAATACAATGAGCAGTTCTTC
CDR3: CASSSPHGSQYNEQFF

size: once
V: TRBV29-1
D: TRBD2
J: TRBJ2-7
DNA: TGCAGCGTTGAAATAAGGGAAGGACTAGCGGCCTACGAGCAGTACTTC
CDR3: CSVEIREGLAAYEQYF

size: -
V: TRBV7-3
D: TRBD1
J: TRBJ2-3
DNA: TGTGCCAGCAGCTTAAAGGACAGGGGGCTGAAAGATACGCAGTATTTT
CDR3: CASSLKDRGLKDTQYF

size: -
V: TRBV10-3
D: TRBD1
J: TRBJ1-1
DNA: TGTGCCATCAGTGAGTCGGGACAGGGGAACACTGAAGCTTTCTTT
CDR3: CAISESGQGNTEAFF

size: -
V: TRBV28
D: -
J: TRBJ1-1
DNA: TGTGCCAGCAGTTTATGGAGAAAGGGCACTGAAGCTTTCTTT
CDR3: CASSLWRKGTEAFF

size: -
V: TRBV7-9
D: -
J: TRBJ1-2
DNA: TGTGCCAGCAGCTTAGGGGAGGACAACTATGGCTACACCTTC
CDR3: CASSLGEDNYGYTF

size: -
V: TRBV11-1
D: -
J: TRBJ1-2
DNA: TGTGCCAGCAGCTTAAACAGGATGGGCTATGGCTACACCTTC
CDR3: CASSLNRMGYGYTF

size: -
V: TRBV13
D: TRBD2
J: TRBJ2-7
DNA: TGTGCCAGCAGCTTAGTGGGAGGGCCCGGCGAGCAGTACTTC
CDR3: CASSLVGGPGEQYF

size: -
V: TRBV27
D: -
J: TRBJ2-2
DNA: TGTGCCAGCAGTTTAAACCGTGGGGAAAAGGACACCGGGGAGCTGTTTTTT
CDR3: CASSLNRGEKDTGELFF

size: once
V: TRBV5-6
D: -
J: TRBJ2-2
DNA: TGTGCCAGCAGCTTCGGAGATGCCGGGGAGCTGTTTTTT
CDR3: CASSFGDAGELFF

size: -
V: TRBV7-9
D: TRBD2
J: TRBJ2-3
DNA: TGTGCCAGCAGGGGGACTAGCGGGACCCGTGCTAGCACAGATACGCAGTATTTT
CDR3: CASRGTSGTRASTDTQYF

size: -
V: TRBV9
D: -
J: TRBJ2-3
DNA: TGTGCCAGCAGCGTAGCAGGGGCTAGACCCACAGATACGCAGTATTTT
CDR3: CASSVAGARPTDTQYF

size: once
V: TRBV6-4
D: TRBD1
J: TRBJ1-1
DNA: TGTGCCAGCAGTGACAGGGACAGGGACTGGTGGAACACTGAAGCTTTCTTT
CDR3: CASSDRDRDWWNTEAFF

size: -
V: TRBV9
D: TRBD2
J: TRBJ2-5
DNA: TGTGCCAGCAGCGCGGGCGGGACTACTAAAGAGACCCAGTACTTC
CDR3: CASSAGGTTKETQYF

size: -
V: TRBV6-6
D: -
J: TRBJ2-1
DNA: TGTGCCAGCAGTCCTACCCCCTTAGGTGAGCAGTTCTTC
CDR3: CASSPTPLGEQFF

size: -
V: TRBV5-6
D: TRBD1
J: TRBJ2-1
DNA: TGTGCCAGCAGCTTGGATGGGACAGGGACCTCCTACAATGAGCAGTTCTTC
CDR3: CASSLDGTGTSYNEQFF

size: -
V: TRBV15
D: -
J: TRBJ2-7
DNA: TGTGCCACCAGGGAGAAGACTAGTCAGTGGCTCGAGCAGTACTTC
CDR3: CATREKTSQWLEQYF

size: -
V: TRBV28
D: -
J: TRBJ2-7
DNA: TGTGCCAGCAGTTTATCCGGGGAACGTCACGAGCAGTACTTC
CDR3: CASSLSGERHEQYF

size: -
V: TRBV4-2
D: TRBD1
J: TRBJ1-3
DNA: TGTGCCAGCAGCCAGGACAGGGCCTCCTCTGGAAACACCATATATTTT
CDR3: CASSQDRASSGNTIYF

size: -
V: TRBV4-1
D: -
J: TRBJ2-7
DNA: TGCGCCAGCAGCCAAGATAAGGCGACCGCCTACGAGCAGTACTTC
CDR3: CASSQDKATAYEQYF

size: -
V: TRBV4-1
D: -
J: TRBJ2-7
DNA: TGCGCCAGCTCGCACAGACTGAGCTCCTACGAGCAGTACTTC
CDR3: CASSHRLSSYEQYF

size: -
V: TRBV19
D: TRBD1
J: TRBJ1-2
DNA: TGTGCCAGTGCCGGGACAGGGGGCCGTGGAGGCTATGGCTACACCTTC
CDR3: CASAGTGGRGGYGYTF

size: -
V: TRBV6-5
D: -
J: TRBJ1-5
DNA: TGTGCCAGCAGTGTTACTCCATCGTCCCAGCCCCAGCATTTT
CDR3: CASSVTPSSQPQHF

size: -
V: TRBV7-9
D: -
J: TRBJ1-1
DNA: TGTGCCAGCAGCTTATACGACGCTGAAGCTTTCTTT
CDR3: CASSLYDAEAFF

size: -
V: TRBV15
D: TRBD2
J: TRBJ2-1
DNA: TGTGCCACCAGCAGCCTCTACGCTAGCGGATCCTACAATGAGCAGTTCTTC
CDR3: CATSSLYASGSYNEQFF

size: -
V: TRBV9
D: -
J: TRBJ2-7
DNA: TGTGCCAGCAGCGTAGCTACTAGCCTAGCCCACGAGCAGTACTTC
CDR3: CASSVATSLAHEQYF

size: once
V: TRBV27
D: TRBD1
J: TRBJ1-4
DNA: TGTGCCAGCACTAATACAGGGGGCGCTGAAAAACTGTTTTTT
CDR3: CASTNTGGAEKLFF

size: few
V: TRBV9
D: TRBD1
J: TRBJ2-2
DNA: TGTGCCAGCAGCGTAGCCGGGACAGGGAACACCGGGGAGCTGTTTTTT
CDR3: CASSVAGTGNTGELFF

size: -
V: TRBV6-5
D: -
J: TRBJ1-2
DNA: TGTGCCAGCAGTATCGGCCGGGGGGCCGGTTATGGCTACACCTTC
CDR3: CASSIGRGAGYGYTF

size: -
V: TRBV9
D: -
J: TRBJ2-7
DNA: TGTGCCAGCAGCGTAGCCAGGCAGGGCGGTAAGAAAGAGCAGTACTTC
CDR3: CASSVARQGGKKEQYF

size: -
V: TRBV4-1
D: -
J: TRBJ2-7
DNA: TGCGCCAGCAGCCCTAGCCAGCGCGGTACTTGGCCCTACGAGCAGTACTTC
CDR3: CASSPSQRGTWPYEQYF

size: -
V: TRBV28
D: -
J: TRBJ2-5
DNA: TGTGCCAGCAGCCAGGGACACTCCTCTCAAGAGACCCAGTACTTC
CDR3: CASSQGHSSQETQYF

size: -
V: TRBV21-1
D: -
J: TRBJ2-2
DNA: TGTGCCAGCAGCCCCTCTTCCGGGGAGCTGTTTTTT
CDR3: CASSPSSGELFF

size: -
V: TRBV4-2
D: -
J: TRBJ2-7
DNA: TGTGCCAGCAGCCAAGAAGCCGCAAGCTCCTACGAGCAGTACTTC
CDR3: CASSQEAASSYEQYF